The T cell receptor beta chain described here comes from a study of CD8+CD57+ T cells in acquired aplastic anemia. About the research overall: Sorted CD4+ and CD8+ cells yielded DNA averaging approximately 3 ug. Whole-study results and caveats: CD8+ Simpson's diversity showed no significant patient-control difference. Some 29 CD8+ CDR3 sequences were shared between patients and controls.

Trimming took 5 bases from V and 8 from J, leaving 12 bases between them. Germline CDR1 MNHEY, CDR2 SVGEGT. The CDR3 consists of 12 residues. Previously, flow cytometry had revealed CD8+CD57+ cell expansion in the patients chosen for sequencing. Every patient presented with severe acquired aplastic anemia. This clonotype appeared many times. Its antigen is not identified. TCR beta VDJ and CDR3 profiles were obtained from a genomic DNA template. TCRdb called the reads again in MiXCR, with one record for every CDR3 protein. Of around 120,000 distinct CDR3 sequences listed, about 40% are singletons. The TCR was taken from a human donor with aplastic anemia. The V and J genes are TRBV6-2 or TRBV6-3 and TRBJ1-2; D remains ambiguous. Sequencing was carried out using sorted CD4+, CD8+, or CD8+CD57+ T cells (not recorded which) from PBMCs. The CDR3 DNA sequence: TGTGCCAGCAGTAAACACTCCTGGGGCTACACCTTC. Translating it yields CASSKHSWGYTF.